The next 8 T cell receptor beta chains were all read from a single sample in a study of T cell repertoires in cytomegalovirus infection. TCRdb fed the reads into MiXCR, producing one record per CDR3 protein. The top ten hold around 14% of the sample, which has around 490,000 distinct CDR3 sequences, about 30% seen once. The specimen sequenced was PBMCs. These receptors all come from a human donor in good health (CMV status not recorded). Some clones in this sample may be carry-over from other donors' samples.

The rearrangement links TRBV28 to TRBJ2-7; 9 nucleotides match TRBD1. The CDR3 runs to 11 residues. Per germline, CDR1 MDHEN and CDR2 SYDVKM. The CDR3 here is CVAQGANEQYF. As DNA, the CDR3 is TGTGTCGCACAGGGGGCAAACGAGCAGTACTTC.

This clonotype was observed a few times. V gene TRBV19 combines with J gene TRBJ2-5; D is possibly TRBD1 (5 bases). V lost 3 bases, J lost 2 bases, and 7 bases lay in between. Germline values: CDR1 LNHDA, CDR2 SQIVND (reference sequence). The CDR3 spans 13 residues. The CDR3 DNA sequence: TGTGCCAGTAGTATGACAGAACAAGAGACCCAGTACTTC. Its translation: CASSMTEQETQYF.

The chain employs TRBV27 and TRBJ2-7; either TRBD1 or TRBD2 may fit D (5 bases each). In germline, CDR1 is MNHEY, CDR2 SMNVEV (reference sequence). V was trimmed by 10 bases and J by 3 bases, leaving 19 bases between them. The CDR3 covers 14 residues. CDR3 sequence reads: CATSRDPRYYEQYV. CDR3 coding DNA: TGTGCCACGAGCCGGGACCCCAGGTACTACGAGCAGTACGTC.

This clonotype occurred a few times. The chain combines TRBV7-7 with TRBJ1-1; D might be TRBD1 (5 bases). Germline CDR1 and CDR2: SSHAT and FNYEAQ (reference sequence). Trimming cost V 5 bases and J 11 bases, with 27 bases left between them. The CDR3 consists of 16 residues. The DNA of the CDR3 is TGTGCCAGCAGCCTACGCGGGACTCCACTAAGGTACTGGGCTTTCTTT. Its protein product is CASSLRGTPLRYWAFF. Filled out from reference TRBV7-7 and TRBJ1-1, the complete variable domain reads GAGVSQSPRYKVTKRGQDVTLRCDPISSHATLYWYQQALGQGPEFLTYFNYEAQPDKSGLPSDRFSAERPEGSISTLTIQRTEQRDSAMYRCASSLRGTPLRYWAFFGQGTRLTVV.

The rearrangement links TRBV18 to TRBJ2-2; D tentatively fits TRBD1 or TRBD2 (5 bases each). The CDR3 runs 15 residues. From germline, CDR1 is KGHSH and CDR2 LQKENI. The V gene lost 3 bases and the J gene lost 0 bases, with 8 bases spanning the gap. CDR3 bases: TGTGCCAGCTCACCCGGGGCATCGAACACCGGGGAGCTGTTTTTT. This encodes CASSPGASNTGELFF.

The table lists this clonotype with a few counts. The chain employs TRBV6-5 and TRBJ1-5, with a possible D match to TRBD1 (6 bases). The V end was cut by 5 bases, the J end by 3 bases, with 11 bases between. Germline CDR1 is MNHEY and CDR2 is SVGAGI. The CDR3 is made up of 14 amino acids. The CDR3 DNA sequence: TGTGCCAGCAGTACGACAGGATCCAATCAGCCCCAGCATTTT. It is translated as CASSTTGSNQPQHF.

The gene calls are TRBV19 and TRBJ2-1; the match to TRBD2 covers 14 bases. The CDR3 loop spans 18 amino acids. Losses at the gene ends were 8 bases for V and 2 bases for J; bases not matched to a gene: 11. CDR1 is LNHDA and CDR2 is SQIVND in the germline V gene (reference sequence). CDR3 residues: CASEGLAGVERPYNEQFF. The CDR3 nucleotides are TGTGCCAGTGAGGGACTAGCGGGAGTGGAAAGGCCCTACAATGAGCAGTTCTTC.

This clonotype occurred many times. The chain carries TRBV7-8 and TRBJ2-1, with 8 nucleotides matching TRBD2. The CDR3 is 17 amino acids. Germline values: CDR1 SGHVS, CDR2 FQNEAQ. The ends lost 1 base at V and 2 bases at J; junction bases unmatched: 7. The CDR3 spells CASSLGIRTSTYNEQFF. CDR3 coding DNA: TGTGCCAGCAGCTTAGGGATAAGGACTAGCACCTACAATGAGCAGTTCTTC.